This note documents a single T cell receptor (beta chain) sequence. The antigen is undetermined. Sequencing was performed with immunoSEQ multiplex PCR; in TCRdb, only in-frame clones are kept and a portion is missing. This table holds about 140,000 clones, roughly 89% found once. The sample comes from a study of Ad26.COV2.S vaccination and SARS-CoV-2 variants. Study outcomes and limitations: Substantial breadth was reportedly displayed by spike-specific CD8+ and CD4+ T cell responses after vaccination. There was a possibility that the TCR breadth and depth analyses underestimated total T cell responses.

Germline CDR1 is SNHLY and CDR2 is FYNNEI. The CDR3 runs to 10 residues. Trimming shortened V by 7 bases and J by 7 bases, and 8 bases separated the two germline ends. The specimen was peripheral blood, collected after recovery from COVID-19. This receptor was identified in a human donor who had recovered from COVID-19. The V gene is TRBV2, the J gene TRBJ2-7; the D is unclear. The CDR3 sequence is CASIKGEQYF. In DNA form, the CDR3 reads TGTGCCAGCATAAAAGGGGAGCAGTACTTC.